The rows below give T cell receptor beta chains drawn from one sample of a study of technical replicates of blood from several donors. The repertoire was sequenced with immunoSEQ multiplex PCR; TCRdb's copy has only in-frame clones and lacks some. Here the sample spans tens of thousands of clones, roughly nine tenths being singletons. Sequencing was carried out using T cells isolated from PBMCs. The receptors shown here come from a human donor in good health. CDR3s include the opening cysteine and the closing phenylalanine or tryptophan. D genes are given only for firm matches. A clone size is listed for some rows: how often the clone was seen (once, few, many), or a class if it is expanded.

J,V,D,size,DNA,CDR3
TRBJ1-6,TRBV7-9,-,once,TGTGCCAGCAGCTTACCCGATTCACCCCTCCACTTT,CASSLPDSPLHF
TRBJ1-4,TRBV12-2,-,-,TGTGCAAGTCGCATAGAAAAACTGTTTTTT,CASRIEKLFF
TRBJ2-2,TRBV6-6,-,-,TGTGCCAGCATGAGTGGAGCCGGGGAGCTGTTTTTT,CASMSGAGELFF
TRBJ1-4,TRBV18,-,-,TGTGCCAGCTCCCTCAATGAAAAACTGTTTTTT,CASSLNEKLFF
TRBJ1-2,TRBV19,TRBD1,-,TGTGCCAGTAGTAAAGGCCCGGACAGGGCTAACTATGGCTACACCTTC,CASSKGPDRANYGYTF
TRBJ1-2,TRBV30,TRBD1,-,TGTGCCTGTAATACAGGGGGGCACTATGGCTACACCTTC,CACNTGGHYGYTF
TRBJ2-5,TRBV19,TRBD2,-,TGTGCCAGTAGTATAAGCGGGGGGCTCGCGACCCAGTACTTC,CASSISGGLATQYF
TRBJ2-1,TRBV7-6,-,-,TGTGCCAGCAGCTTAGACCGGGGAGCCTCCTACAATGAGCAGTTCTTC,CASSLDRGASYNEQFF
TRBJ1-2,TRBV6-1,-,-,TGTGCCAGCAGGGGTTGGGGGCCCGAACTCTATGGCTACACCTTC,CASRGWGPELYGYTF
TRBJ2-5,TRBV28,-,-,TGTGCCAGCAGTTTAATGAGGACCCAGTACTTC,CASSLMRTQYF
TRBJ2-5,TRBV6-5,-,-,TGTGCCAGCAGTTACGGGACTCGGGAGGAGACCCAGTACTTC,CASSYGTREETQYF
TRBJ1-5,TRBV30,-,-,TGTGCCTGGAGTGTAAAGGGGAGGGATAGATATCAGCCCCAGCATTTT,CAWSVKGRDRYQPQHF
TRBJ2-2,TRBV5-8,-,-,TGTGCCAGCAGCCCCGATTTTGGGGGGATCACCGGGGAGCTGTTTTTT,CASSPDFGGITGELFF
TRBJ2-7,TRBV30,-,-,TGTGCCTGCGATCGGGACACCTACGAGCAGTACTTC,CACDRDTYEQYF
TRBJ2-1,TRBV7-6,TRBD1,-,TGTGCCAGCAGCTTCCTTCTTGGCCAGGGGGCTTGGGATGAGCAGTTCTTC,CASSFLLGQGAWDEQFF
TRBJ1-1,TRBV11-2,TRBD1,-,TGTGCCAGCAGCTTAGTCGGGTACAGGGGACGAGGAAAAACTGAAGCTTTCTTT,CASSLVGYRGRGKTEAFF
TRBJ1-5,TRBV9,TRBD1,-,TGTGCCAGCAGTGCAGACAGGGACGATCAGCCCCAGCATTTT,CASSADRDDQPQHF
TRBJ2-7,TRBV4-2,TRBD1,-,TGTGCCAGCAGCCAAGGACAGGGGACATCCTACGAGCAGTACTTC,CASSQGQGTSYEQYF
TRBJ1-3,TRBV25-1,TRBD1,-,TGTGCCACCGGACAGGCTTCTGGAAACACCATATATTTT,CATGQASGNTIYF
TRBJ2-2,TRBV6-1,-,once,TGTGCCAGCATCTTACACGGGAAGACCGGGGAGCTGTTTTTT,CASILHGKTGELFF
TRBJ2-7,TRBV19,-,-,TGTGCCAGTAGTGCGGGACAGTACTACGAGCAGTACTTC,CASSAGQYYEQYF
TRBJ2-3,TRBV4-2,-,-,TGTGCCAGCAGCCAAGGGGGGCGGCGAATTGAAGCAGATACGCAGTATTTT,CASSQGGRRIEADTQYF
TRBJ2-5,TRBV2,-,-,TGTGCCAGCAGTGAAGCCCCAGGGGGGAAGACCCAGTACTTC,CASSEAPGGKTQYF
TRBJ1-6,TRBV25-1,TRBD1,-,TGTGCCAGCAAGGCCCAGGGGGCGAGATCACCCCTCCACTTT,CASKAQGARSPLHF
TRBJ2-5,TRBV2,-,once,TGTGCCAGCAGCCGGGTCCCAGAGACCCAGTACTTC,CASSRVPETQYF
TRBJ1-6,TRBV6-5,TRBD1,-,TGTGCCAGCAGTTACTCAAGGACAGGGAATTCACCCCTCCACTTT,CASSYSRTGNSPLHF
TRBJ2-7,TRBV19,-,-,TGTGCCAGTAGTATTACGACAGGAGCCGAGCAGTACTTC,CASSITTGAEQYF